The T cell receptor (beta chain) described here comes from a study of blood T cell repertoires in COVID-19. Participants came from fewer than 25 US areas, aged roughly 18 to 90 years. The assay was immunoSEQ multiplex PCR, and TCRdb's table has in-frame clones only and misses some. This table holds more than 400,000 clones, roughly nine tenths found once. The CDR3 has 13 residues. Trimming removed 0 bases from V and 7 bases from J, with 11 bases in between. CDR1 and CDR2 (germline): SGHRS, YFSETQ. The chain recombines TRBV5-1 with TRBJ2-7; D may be TRBD2 (6 bases). The clonotype comes from a woman between 18 and 30 years old who had recovered from COVID-19. Sequenced: PBMCs or T cells enriched from blood (not recorded which). The chain's CDR3 is CASSLEGLTEQYF. CDR3 sequence (DNA): TGCGCCAGCAGCTTGGAGGGACTGACGGAGCAGTACTTC.